This T cell receptor (beta chain) was found in a study of T cell repertoires in cytomegalovirus infection. Looking at the study overall: Recently identified HLA-C-restricted and well-studied HLA-B-restricted CMV epitopes were used.

Germline V CDR1 and CDR2: SGHVS, FQNEAQ. This CDR3 contains 15 residues. A remark on this clonotype: Its specificity is not known. Since a much larger clone is just one base distant, this may be a read error.

One entry per CDR3 protein, called by TCRdb with MiXCR from the reads. This table holds hundreds of thousands of distinct CDR3 sequences, about 27% found once. Findings and caveats of the study: Across the ex vivo response, the dominant clonotypes were HLA-C-restricted CMV-specific TCR beta clonotypes. Using cumulative public TCR beta family frequency, the authors identified those who carried CMV together with the relevant HLA.

The sample in question was cultured PBMCs, obtained from culture after CMV antigen stimulation. The receptor comes from a human donor in good health (CMV status not recorded). Some clones in this sample may be carry-over from other donors' samples. The chain carries TRBV7-8 and TRBJ1-2; D gene unclear. In DNA, the CDR3 is TGTGCCAGCGGCTTAGGCAGGTGGCAGATCCGTGGCTACACCTTC. As protein: CASGLGRWQIRGYTF. Looking up the rest from reference TRBV7-8 and TRBJ1-2 gives the full variable domain: GAGVSQSPRYKVAKRGQDVALRCDPISGHVSLFWYQQALGQGPEFLTYFQNEAQLDKSGLPSDRFFAERPEGSVSTLKIQRTQQEDSAVYLCASGLGRWQIRGYTFGSGTRLTVV.